The clone carrying this TCR beta chain came up many times. Noted time point: newly diagnosed GD, antithyroid drugs for less than 3 months. With RNA extracted from PBMCs as input, the TCR library was made. The CDR3 sequence is 14 residues long. Trimming took off 5 bases at V and 2 bases at J, with 13 bases between the two ends. Germline CDR1 reads MNHEY; CDR2 reads SMNVEV (reference sequence). The sample belongs to a study of regulatory T cells in long-lasting Graves disease. Both iRepertoire HTBI primers and Arm-PCR of CDR3 regions were used to build the TCR beta libraries. TCRdb re-analysed the multiplex PCR reads in MiXCR, keeping a single row per CDR3 protein. The repertoire holds roughly 610,000 distinct CDR3 sequences, with 15% to 20% as singletons. This same sample was also part of a study on T cells in Graves' hyperthyroidism and ophthalmopathy. That investigation notes: The study excluded patients with uncontrolled infection, other autoimmune disease, pregnancy or lactation. Using the HTBI primer set, a first-round RT-PCR was run on the TCR CDR3.

The TCR sequence derives from a man aged 18 to 30 with Graves disease. This chain connects TRBV27 to TRBJ2-7; a possible D gene is TRBD2 (6 bases). Specimen: peripheral blood mononuclear cells (PBMCs), collected at new diagnosis, from a patient treated with antithyroid drugs. CDR3 nucleotide sequence: TGTGCCAGCAGTACGGGAGTATCAGCCTACGAGCAGTACTTC. As protein: CASSTGVSAYEQYF.